These 8 T cell receptor beta chains share one sample of origin, sequenced in a study of cytomegalovirus exposure and HLA in healthy donors. Both 60 Vbeta primers and 13 Jbeta primers went into the PCR. TCRdb keeps only in-frame clones here, not all; method: immunoSEQ multiplex PCR. The repertoire holds about 190,000 clones, with just under 75% as singletons. Sequenced material: PBMCs. Every receptor here comes from a young woman in good health and CMV-seropositive.

The chain is built from TRBV10-3 and TRBJ2-1, with a possible D match to TRBD2 (6 bases). The germline V and J ends were trimmed by 3 bases and 7 bases, with 13 bases remaining between them. The CDR3 spans 14 residues. Germline loops: CDR1 ENHRY, CDR2 SYGVKD. CDR3 DNA sequence: TGTGCCATCAGTGACGTCGGGGGTGGGAATGAGCAGTTCTTC. It codes for CAISDVGGGNEQFF.

This clone has only a few counts. The rearrangement uses TRBV15 and TRBJ1-3; no firm D call. The CDR3 is made up of 17 amino acids. Trimming removed 0 bases from V and 0 bases from J, with 12 bases in between. CDR1 and CDR2 (germline): LNHNV, YYDKDF (reference sequence). The DNA of the CDR3 is TGTGCCACCAGCAGAGATCTTCCGGGTATCTCTGGAAACACCATATATTTT. Its protein product is CATSRDLPGISGNTIYF.

The rearrangement uses TRBV18 and TRBJ1-1; no reliable D call. Germline V CDR1 and CDR2: KGHSH, LQKENI. This CDR3 comprises 13 residues. V dropped 6 bases and J dropped 0 bases, with 8 bases sitting between them. This CDR3 reads CASSGGMNTEAFF. The CDR3 DNA follows: TGTGCCAGCTCCGGCGGTATGAACACTGAAGCTTTCTTT.

This clone was counted between two and nine times. The chain has TRBV5-4 and TRBJ2-1; D gene unclear. This CDR3 has 16 amino acids. Germline lookup yields CDR1 SGHNT and CDR2 YYREEE (reference sequence). V was shortened by 0 bases and J by 5 bases, with 15 bases between the two germline ends. In DNA form, the CDR3 reads TGTGCCAGCAGCTTGGCACGGGTGAACGGAGACAATGAGCAGTTCTTC. Protein: CASSLARVNGDNEQFF.

The rearrangement links TRBV10-3 to TRBJ2-3, with D uncertain. The germline gives CDR1 ENHRY, CDR2 SYGVKD. This CDR3 contains 16 residues. The germline V and J ends were trimmed by 4 bases and 0 bases, with 14 bases remaining between them. CDR3 amino acids: CAISVRRETSTDTQYF. DNA of the CDR3: TGTGCCATCAGTGTTAGGCGAGAGACTAGCACAGATACGCAGTATTTT.

Points on this clone: Other DNA sequences in this sample translate to the same CDR3. The chain combines TRBV2 with TRBJ2-1; D is undetermined. The germline gives CDR1 SNHLY, CDR2 FYNNEI. The CDR3 consists of 10 residues. V dropped 7 bases and J dropped 5 bases, with 3 bases sitting between them. The CDR3 protein is CASTNNEQFF. The CDR3 coding sequence is TGTGCCAGCACCAACAATGAGCAGTTCTTC.

This clone turned up a few times. The sample has other DNA sequences that encode this CDR3 too. The chain combines TRBV19 with TRBJ2-1; TRBD2 matches at 10 bases. V was pared by 5 bases and J by 4 bases, with 5 bases of the junction left unmatched. Germline V gives CDR1 LNHDA, CDR2 SQIVND (reference sequence). The CDR3 loop spans 15 amino acids. The CDR3 region is CASSPSGSSYNEQFF. CDR3 coding DNA: TGTGCCAGTAGTCCTAGCGGGAGTTCTTACAATGAGCAGTTCTTC.

The chain is built from TRBV5-6 and TRBJ2-7; the match to TRBD2 covers 8 bases. Germline CDR1 reads SGHDT; CDR2 reads YYEEEE. This CDR3 is 15 amino acids long. Losses at the gene ends were 3 bases for V and 3 bases for J; bases not matched to a gene: 8. The CDR3 region is CASSYGLAGCYEQYF. CDR3 nucleotide sequence: TGTGCCAGCAGCTATGGCCTAGCGGGCTGCTACGAGCAGTACTTC.